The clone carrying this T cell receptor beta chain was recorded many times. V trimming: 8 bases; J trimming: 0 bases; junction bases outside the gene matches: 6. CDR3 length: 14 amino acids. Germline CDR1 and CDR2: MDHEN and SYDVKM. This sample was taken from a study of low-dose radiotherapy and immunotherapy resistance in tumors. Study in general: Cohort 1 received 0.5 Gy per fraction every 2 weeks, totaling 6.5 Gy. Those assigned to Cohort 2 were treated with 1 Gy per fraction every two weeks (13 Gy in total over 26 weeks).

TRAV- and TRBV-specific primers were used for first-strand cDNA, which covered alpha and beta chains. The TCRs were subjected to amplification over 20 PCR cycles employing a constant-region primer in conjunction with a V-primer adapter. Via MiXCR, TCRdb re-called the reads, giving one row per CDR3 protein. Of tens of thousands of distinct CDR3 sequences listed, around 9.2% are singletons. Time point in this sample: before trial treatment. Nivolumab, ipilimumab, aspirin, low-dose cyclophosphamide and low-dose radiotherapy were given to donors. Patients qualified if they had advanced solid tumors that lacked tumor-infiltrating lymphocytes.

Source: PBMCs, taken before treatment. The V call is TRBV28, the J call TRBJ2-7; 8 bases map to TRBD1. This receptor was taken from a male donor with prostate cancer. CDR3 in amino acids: CASGPGQASYEQYF. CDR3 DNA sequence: TGTGCCAGCGGTCCGGGACAGGCCTCCTACGAGCAGTACTTC. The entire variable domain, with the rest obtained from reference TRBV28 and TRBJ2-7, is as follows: DVKVTQSSRYLVKRTGEKVFLECVQDMDHENMFWYRQDPGLGLRLIYFSYDVKMKEKGDIPEGYSVSREKKERFSLILESASTNQTSMYLCASGPGQASYEQYFGPGTRLTVT.